The next 18 T cell receptor beta chains were all read from a single sample in a study of long-term antiretroviral therapy in people with HIV. Run at survey level, the immunoSEQ assay was version v3.0. Here immunoSEQ multiplex PCR was the method, and the copy in TCRdb shows in-frame clones only, minus some. The table has around 22,000 clones, 85% to 95% seen once. The sequenced sample was unsorted PBMCs, obtained around 5 years after starting antiretroviral therapy. The receptors come from a woman aged 50 to 65 with HIV.

The chain joins TRBV6-5 to TRBJ1-5, with TRBD1 matching 7 bases. The V segment lost 5 bases and the J segment 7 bases; nucleotides outside the gene matches: 8. Germline-derived CDR1 and CDR2 are MNHEY and SVGAGI. There are 14 residues in the CDR3. CDR3 region: CASSRRGQGQPQHF. DNA for the CDR3: TGTGCCAGCAGTAGGAGGGGGCAAGGGCAGCCCCAGCATTTT.

The chain has TRBV5-6 and TRBJ2-3, with no clear D. The CDR3 contains 14 residues. Trimming stripped 2 bases from V and 2 bases from J, with 9 bases between. Germline V gene data show CDR1 as SGHDT and CDR2 as YYEEEE. CDR3 DNA: TGTGCCAGCAGCTTCAGCGTATACACAGATACGCAGTATTTT. This codes for CASSFSVYTDTQYF.

This chain joins TRBV6-6 and TRBJ2-1; 8 nucleotides align to TRBD2. V lost 3 bases and J lost 7; bases outside the gene matches: 5. The CDR3 totals 14 residues. Germline CDR1 is MNHNY and CDR2 is SVGAGI (reference sequence). CDR3 amino acids: CASSYSGGENEQFF. Here the CDR3 DNA reads TGTGCCAGCAGTTATTCGGGAGGGGAAAATGAGCAGTTCTTC.

This sequence joins TRBV11-3 and TRBJ2-6; 10 nucleotides match TRBD1. Germline CDR1 reads SGHNT; CDR2 reads YENEEA. The CDR3 has 17 residues. J gave up 2 bases and V 5 bases, and 6 bases lay outside the gene matches. CDR3 bases: TGTGCCAGCAGCCTCGGGACAGGGGAAACTGGGGCCAACGTCCTGACTTTC. This codes for CASSLGTGETGANVLTF.

This sequence joins TRBV27 and TRBJ1-1, with 7 bases aligning to TRBD1. Germline trimming cut 1 base from V and 6 bases from J; bases unmatched to any gene: 2. Germline V gene data show CDR1 as MNHEY and CDR2 as SMNVEV (reference sequence). This CDR3 has 13 amino acids. The CDR3 region is CASSLWQGAEAFF. CDR3 coding DNA: TGTGCCAGCAGTTTATGGCAGGGGGCTGAAGCTTTCTTT.

The chain recombines TRBV28 with TRBJ2-7; 8 nucleotides agree with TRBD1. Germline CDR1 MDHEN, CDR2 SYDVKM. The CDR3 is 15 residues long. V trimming: 7 bases; J trimming: 6 bases; junction bases outside the gene matches: 14. The CDR3: CASISFGTGGGEQYF. In DNA, the CDR3 is TGTGCCAGCATTTCATTCGGGACAGGTGGTGGCGAGCAGTACTTC.

This chain links TRBV28 with TRBJ2-7; perhaps TRBD2 as D (6 bases). Germline V gene lookup returns CDR1 MDHEN and CDR2 SYDVKM. This CDR3 has 14 residues. Trimming cost V 4 bases and J 4 bases, with 14 bases left between them. CDR3: CASSSPTSGYEQYF. CDR3 nucleotide sequence: TGTGCCAGCAGTTCACCGACTAGTGGGTACGAGCAGTACTTC.

The chain carries TRBV6-1 and TRBJ2-3; D not certain. V lost 7 bases and J lost 4, with 9 bases in between. CDR1 MNHNS and CDR2 SASEGT come from the germline V gene. CDR3 length equals 12 residues. Written as DNA, the CDR3 is TGTGCCAGCACCCCATATTCAGATACGCAGTATTTT. It yields the protein CASTPYSDTQYF.

The rearrangement joins TRBV9 to TRBJ2-7; the D is unclear. Germline V gives CDR1 SGDLS, CDR2 YYNGEE. With 0 bases removed from V and 2 bases from J, the gap between germline ends came to 9 bases. The CDR3 loop spans 14 amino acids. In DNA form, the CDR3 reads TGTGCCAGCAGCGTAGCGGACGTTCCCTACGAGCAGTACTTC. It codes for CASSVADVPYEQYF.

The chain couples TRBV5-1 to TRBJ2-7; D is perhaps TRBD1 (6 bases). This CDR3 has 14 amino acids. Trimming stripped 2 bases from V and 2 bases from J, with 11 bases between. Germline V gives CDR1 SGHRS, CDR2 YFSETQ. The CDR3 loop reads CASSFGQSAYEQYF. In DNA, the CDR3 is TGCGCCAGCAGCTTCGGACAGTCAGCCTACGAGCAGTACTTC.

This chain uses TRBV9 with TRBJ1-4; D is uncertain. With 4 bases removed from V and 8 bases from J, the gap between germline ends came to 9 bases. The germline gives CDR1 SGDLS, CDR2 YYNGEE. CDR3 length: 12 amino acids. CDR3 residues: CASSLGGEKLFF. The CDR3 DNA follows: TGTGCCAGCAGCCTCGGAGGGGAAAAACTGTTTTTT.

The V call is TRBV19, the J call TRBJ1-5; the D gene is possibly TRBD1 (6 bases). Germline values: CDR1 LNHDA, CDR2 SQIVND (reference sequence). V was pared by 3 bases and J by 4 bases, with 10 bases between. This CDR3 spans 14 amino acids. This CDR3 is CASSMGAGNQPQHF. The CDR3 DNA sequence: TGTGCCAGTAGTATGGGGGCCGGGAATCAGCCCCAGCATTTT.

This sequence joins TRBV2 and TRBJ1-5; D is undetermined. The CDR3 covers 13 residues. Trimming stripped 8 bases from V and 1 base from J, with 9 bases between. Looked up from germline, CDR1 is SNHLY and CDR2 is FYNNEI. The CDR3 here is CASREASNQPQHF. As DNA, the CDR3 is TGTGCCAGCCGGGAAGCGAGCAATCAGCCCCAGCATTTT. Using reference TRBV2 and TRBJ1-5 for the parts outside the CDR3, the full variable domain is EPEVTQTPSHQVTQMGQEVILRCVPISNHLYFYWYRQILGQKVEFLVSFYNNEISEKSEIFDDQFSVERPDGSNFTLKIRSTKLEDSAMYFCASREASNQPQHFGDGTRLSIL.

The CDR3 here is CASCPTSSYEQYF. The DNA for the CDR3 is TGTGCCAGCTGCCCGACTAGCTCCTACGAGCAGTACTTC. This sequence joins TRBV18 and TRBJ2-7; D may be TRBD2 (6 bases). With 7 bases removed from V and 0 bases from J, the gap between germline ends came to 10 bases. The germline gives CDR1 KGHSH, CDR2 LQKENI. This CDR3 spans 13 amino acids.

This chain uses TRBV7-9 with TRBJ1-1; 8 nucleotides line up with TRBD1. Germline values: CDR1 SEHNR, CDR2 FQNEAQ (reference sequence). V dropped 2 bases and J dropped 8; count of bases not matched to a gene: 4. The CDR3 is 13 residues long. In nucleotides, the CDR3 is TGTGCCAGCAGCTTAACAGGGGGTGGGGAAGCTTTCTTT. Its protein is CASSLTGGGEAFF.

The gene calls are TRBV5-1 and TRBJ2-7, with D unresolved. The CDR3 spans 12 residues. V shed 2 bases and J shed 5 bases, with 8 bases lying between them. Per germline, CDR1 SGHRS and CDR2 YFSETQ. CDR3 in amino acids: CASSFEGHEQYF. DNA for the CDR3: TGCGCCAGCAGCTTTGAAGGCCACGAGCAGTACTTC.

The V call is TRBV5-4, the J call TRBJ2-5, with 7 bases matching TRBD2. The germline CDR1 and CDR2 sequences are SGHNT and YYREEE (reference sequence). V lost 5 bases to trimming and J lost 0 bases; unmatched junction nucleotides: 7. The CDR3 is 15 amino acids. The CDR3 DNA is TGTGCCAGCAGACTACGCGGGAGCCACCAAGAGACCCAGTACTTC. Translated, it gives CASRLRGSHQETQYF.

J is TRBJ2-2 and V is TRBV2; D gene uncertain. CDR1 is SNHLY, CDR2 FYNNEI, per germline. The CDR3 spans 12 residues. The V and J ends lost 7 bases and 1 base respectively, with 4 bases between them. The CDR3, as DNA: TGTGCCAGCATCCAGAACACCGGGGAGCTGTTTTTT. Translating it yields CASIQNTGELFF.